A single sample gave rise to the 21 T cell receptor beta chains below, sequenced in a study of T cell repertoires in cytomegalovirus infection. Via MiXCR, TCRdb re-called the reads, giving one row per CDR3 protein. The sample has 300,000 or so distinct CDR3 sequences, about 25% seen once; the top ten hold around 14%. The sample was PBMCs. The receptors were gathered from a human donor in good health (CMV status not recorded). Some clones in this sample may be carry-over from other donors' samples.

This clonotype turned up a few times. The chain uses TRBV2 and TRBJ1-3; D gene uncertain. The V gene lost 0 bases and the J gene lost 10 bases, with 13 bases spanning the gap. The CDR3 length is 14 residues. The germline gives CDR1 SNHLY, CDR2 FYNNEI. CDR3 DNA sequence: TGTGCCAGCAGTGAAGCGCTTCGGGTTGGGACCATATATTTT. Its protein is CASSEALRVGTIYF.

V usage is TRBV10-3 and J usage is TRBJ2-6; 9 nucleotides agree with TRBD1. The CDR3 runs 19 residues. V shed 6 bases and J 0 bases; nucleotides not matched to a gene: 12. Germline CDR1 is ENHRY and CDR2 is SYGVKD. DNA for the CDR3: TGTGCCATCAGCCGGGACAGGGCGGAGGGCTTCTCTGGGGCCAACGTCCTGACTTTC. Residues: CAISRDRAEGFSGANVLTF.

This clonotype was seen at least ten times. This rearrangement joins TRBV7-8 to TRBJ2-5; D not resolved. Trimming left V 6 bases short and J 5 bases short, with 13 bases between. Germline V gene data show CDR1 as SGHVS and CDR2 as FQNEAQ. The CDR3 spans 13 residues. CDR3 nucleotide sequence: TGTGCCAGCAGAGTGGGTTTAGGGGAGACCCAGTACTTC. It is translated as CASRVGLGETQYF.

This clonotype was found once. V and J are TRBV5-1 and TRBJ2-7; D gene uncertain. The germline CDR1 and CDR2 sequences are SGHRS and YFSETQ. There are 13 residues in the CDR3. V was trimmed by 1 base and J by 2 bases, leaving 7 bases between them. In DNA form, the CDR3 reads TGCGCCAGCAGCTTGTTCTGGACCTACGAGCAGTACTTC. It translates to CASSLFWTYEQYF.

The chain uses TRBV12-3 or TRBV12-4 and TRBJ2-2, with no clear D. CDR3 length equals 13 residues. Trimming pared 6 bases from V and 6 bases from J, leaving 11 bases between. DNA for the CDR3: TGTGCCAGCAGAATAGACGGTCCCGGGGAGCTGTTTTTT. Encoded protein: CASRIDGPGELFF.

This clonotype was observed many times. The chain links TRBV11-1 to TRBJ2-3, with D possibly being TRBD2 (7 bases). CDR3 length: 17 amino acids. Germline values: CDR1 SGHAT, CDR2 FQDESV (reference sequence). Trimming left V 6 bases short and J 5 bases short, with 24 bases between. DNA of the CDR3: TGTGCCAGCAGTTATGGCCTACTGGGGGGGCCGGAAGATACGCAGTATTTT. It translates to CASSYGLLGGPEDTQYF.

This clonotype appeared many times. V and J are TRBV7-8 and TRBJ2-7; 9 bases map to TRBD2. V dropped 1 base and J dropped 6; count of bases not matched to a gene: 7. The CDR3 consists of 15 residues. Germline-derived CDR1 and CDR2 are SGHVS and FQNEAQ. CDR3 amino acids: CASSLGGLAGTEQYF. The CDR3 DNA reads as TGTGCCAGCAGCTTAGGGGGGCTAGCGGGAACCGAGCAGTACTTC.

The V call is TRBV6-6, the J call TRBJ1-2; D is possibly TRBD1 (5 bases). The CDR3 sequence is 12 residues long. V lost 6 bases to trimming and J lost 7 bases, with 12 bases between them. Per the germline V gene, CDR1 is MNHNY and CDR2 is SVGAGI (reference sequence). The CDR3 DNA follows: TGTGCCAGCAGACGCCCGACAGTTGGCTACACCTTC. It yields the protein CASRRPTVGYTF.

Only one count was recorded for this clonotype. The chain recombines TRBV27 with TRBJ1-1; 9 bases map to TRBD1. The CDR3 is 19 residues long. Germline V lookup: CDR1 MNHEY, CDR2 SMNVEV (reference sequence). J lost 1 base, V lost 2 bases, and 14 bases had no gene match. The chain's CDR3 is CASSLPPTGGADPNTEAFF. The CDR3 region has the DNA TGTGCCAGCAGTTTACCTCCTACAGGGGGCGCAGACCCGAACACTGAAGCTTTCTTT.

The chain couples TRBV4-1 to TRBJ1-2; 9 bases match TRBD1. CDR1 is MGHRA, CDR2 YSYEKL, per germline. The length of the CDR3 is 15 residues. The trim removed 0 bases at V and 7 bases at J, leaving 6 bases unmatched. CDR3 DNA sequence: TGCGCCAGCAGCCAAGACCCGGGACAGGGATTTGGCTACACCTTC. Translating gives CASSQDPGQGFGYTF.

This clonotype was counted ten times or more. V usage is TRBV12-3 or TRBV12-4 and J usage is TRBJ2-7; 7 nucleotides line up with TRBD1. This CDR3 has 14 amino acids. After removal of 3 bases from V and 0 bases from J, the junction contained 2 bases not matched to a gene. The CDR3, as DNA: TGTGCCAGCAGTTTCCGACAGGGCTCCTACGAGCAGTACTTC. It encodes CASSFRQGSYEQYF.

There are many counts of this clonotype. V usage is TRBV7-8 and J usage is TRBJ1-1, with D unresolved. In germline, CDR1 is SGHVS, CDR2 FQNEAQ. This CDR3 spans 16 amino acids. Between the trimmed V and J ends, which lost 3 bases and 1 base, there was a span of 15 bases. The CDR3: CASSFPRRGENTEAFF. The CDR3 DNA reads as TGTGCCAGCAGCTTTCCCCGCCGTGGAGAGAACACTGAAGCTTTCTTT.

This clonotype occurred a few times. The CDR3: CASARGSKPGELFF. The CDR3 nucleotides read TGTGCCAGTGCCCGGGGGAGTAAACCCGGGGAGCTGTTTTTT. The V call is TRBV2, the J call TRBJ2-2; a possible D gene is TRBD2 (6 bases). Per the germline V gene, CDR1 is SNHLY and CDR2 is FYNNEI. The ends were cut back, 9 bases at V and 6 bases at J, with 17 bases in the middle. The length of the CDR3 is 14 residues.

This clonotype was seen only a few times. The chain uses TRBV12-3 or TRBV12-4 and TRBJ2-2; D uncertain. V lost 1 base, J lost 4 bases, and 10 bases lay in between. The CDR3 loop spans 15 amino acids. The CDR3 coding sequence is TGTGCCAGCAGTTTAGGGGCCTCGGGCACCGGGGAGCTGTTTTTT. Its protein is CASSLGASGTGELFF.

This clonotype was seen repeatedly, ten times or more. This chain connects TRBV7-2 to TRBJ1-2; perhaps TRBD1 as D (5 bases). The V end was cut by 2 bases, the J end by 2 bases, with 12 bases between. Germline V CDR1 and CDR2: SGHTA, FQGNSA. There are 15 residues in the CDR3. CDR3 sequence (DNA): TGTGCCAGCAGCTTACCTCAGGGCGGGAACTATGGCTACACCTTC. Its translation is CASSLPQGGNYGYTF.

This clonotype was detected only once. This chain uses TRBV7-2 with TRBJ2-1; weak D call: TRBD2 (5 bases). V was shortened by 1 base and J by 7 bases, with 14 bases between the two germline ends. CDR3 length: 15 residues. Germline V gene lookup returns CDR1 SGHTA and CDR2 FQGNSA. DNA of the CDR3: TGTGCCAGCAGCTTAGTGGGAGTGGTTGATAATGAGCAGTTCTTC. Encoded protein: CASSLVGVVDNEQFF. Drawing the rest from reference TRBV7-2 and TRBJ2-1, the complete variable domain is GAGVSQSPSNKVTEKGKDVELRCDPISGHTALYWYRQSLGQGLEFLIYFQGNSAPDKSGLPSDRFSAERTGGSVSTLTIQRTQQEDSAVYLCASSLVGVVDNEQFFGPGTRLTVL.

This clonotype was found many times. The rearrangement uses TRBV7-2 and TRBJ2-5; 10 nucleotides match TRBD2. This CDR3 is 16 amino acids long. Germline assignment: CDR1 SGHTA and CDR2 FQGNSA. V was clipped by 5 bases and J by 2 bases; unmatched bases: 8. The CDR3 bases are TGTGCCAGCAGCGTGACTAGCGGGCGTGTACAAGAGACCCAGTACTTC. Its protein is CASSVTSGRVQETQYF.

This clonotype has a count of ten or more. The chain carries TRBV7-6 and TRBJ2-1; 9 bases line up with TRBD1. V shed 5 bases, J shed 6 bases, and the junction held 11 bases outside the gene matches. This CDR3 contains 16 residues. Germline V gene sequence: CDR1 SGHVS, CDR2 FNYEAQ. The CDR3 protein is CASSTLYRGRGNEQFF. DNA for the CDR3: TGTGCCAGCAGCACCCTCTACAGGGGGCGAGGCAATGAGCAGTTCTTC.

V gene TRBV18 combines with J gene TRBJ2-1, with 10 bases aligning to TRBD1. The V gene's germline CDR1 is KGHSH and CDR2 LQKENI. There are 15 residues in the CDR3. The V and J ends lost 7 bases and 6 bases, in that order; junction bases with no gene match: 9. CDR3 sequence (DNA): TGTGCCAGCTTCCCTGGGGACAGGGGTGGCAATGAGCAGTTCTTC. It translates to CASFPGDRGGNEQFF.

With regard to this clonotype: An end of the junction does not agree with germline; a read error may underlie this. The chain employs TRBV12-3 or TRBV12-4 and TRBJ1-1; D is unclear. This CDR3 is built from 10 residues. The CDR3 sequence: CASSLTDLVF. In DNA form, the CDR3 reads TGTGCCAGCAGTTTAACAGACCTGGTCTTT.

Turning to this clonotype: The junction departs from germline at one end; a sequencing error may be responsible. The chain recombines TRBV28 with TRBJ2-7, with 10 bases lining up with TRBD2. Germline lookup yields CDR1 MDHEN and CDR2 SYDVKM. This CDR3 comprises 16 residues. The CDR3 reads CASSFAGTSASCEQYF. The CDR3 bases are TGTGCCAGCAGTTTTGCGGGGACTAGCGCCTCCTGCGAGCAGTACTTC.